This T cell receptor beta chain came from a study of T-cell memory formation after mild COVID-19. Across the study: For the most part, TCR clusters were specific to one donor.

Constant-segment primers served in 5'RACE that generated TCR alpha and TCR beta cDNA libraries bearing sample barcodes and UMIs. TCRdb called the 5' RACE reads again in MiXCR, with one record for every CDR3 protein. The sample has under 250,000 distinct CDR3 sequences; roughly 10% are singletons. Findings of the study overall: Researchers report contracting CD4+ clones mostly in CM and EM, with CD8+ clones in EMRA. Still unconfirmed is whether the second-wave clones peaking on day 37 recognized SARS-CoV-2.

This clonotype has more than one count but fewer than ten. Antigen unknown. Sequenced: PBMCs or a T cell subset sorted from them (not recorded which). This sequence originates from a man aged 18 to 29 who had mild COVID-19 (a few samples of this study predate the infection). Cell type and time point are not known.

CDR3 protein: CASHALENEKLFF. The CDR3 DNA reads as TGTGCCAGTCACGCCCTCGAGAATGAAAAACTGTTTTTT. This chain connects TRBV6-2 or TRBV6-3 to TRBJ1-4; unclear D gene. The CDR3 extends over 13 amino acids. Germline V gene sequence: CDR1 MNHEY, CDR2 SVGEGT. V lost 9 bases to trimming and J lost 5 bases, with 13 bases between them.